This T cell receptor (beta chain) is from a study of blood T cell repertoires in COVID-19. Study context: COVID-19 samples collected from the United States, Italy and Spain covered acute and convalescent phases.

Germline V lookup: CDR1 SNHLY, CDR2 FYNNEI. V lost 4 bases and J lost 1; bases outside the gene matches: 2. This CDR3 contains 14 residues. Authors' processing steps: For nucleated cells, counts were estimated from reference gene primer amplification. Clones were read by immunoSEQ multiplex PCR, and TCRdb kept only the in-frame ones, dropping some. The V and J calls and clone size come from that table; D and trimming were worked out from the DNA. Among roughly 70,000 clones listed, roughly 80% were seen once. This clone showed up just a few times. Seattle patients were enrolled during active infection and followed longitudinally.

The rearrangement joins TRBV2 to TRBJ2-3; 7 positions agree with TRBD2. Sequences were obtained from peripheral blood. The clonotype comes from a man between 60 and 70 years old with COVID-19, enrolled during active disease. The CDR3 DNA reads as TGTGCCAGCAGTGGGACTAGGGGCACAGATACGCAGTATTTT. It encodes CASSGTRGTDTQYF.